This T cell receptor beta chain was recorded in a study of graft-versus-host responses after intestinal transplantation. Remarks on this clone: The target antigen is unknown.

Sequenced by immunoSEQ multiplex PCR; TCRdb stores in-frame clones only, minus some. The sample has around 110,000 clones, roughly nine tenths seen once. The CDR3 covers 19 residues. Germline V CDR1 and CDR2: SEHNR, FQNEAQ (reference sequence). Trimming left V 4 bases short and J 1 base short, with 20 bases between. V gene TRBV7-9 combines with J gene TRBJ2-6, with D possibly TRBD2 on 6 matching bases. Sequences were derived from unstimulated CD4+ T cells sorted from spleen or lymph node cells, sampled before transplant. This sequence originates from a human donor who was the organ donor for an intestinal transplant. CDR3 bases: TGTGCCAGCAGCTACCCCCGGGAGACCGCGACATCTGGGGCCAACGTCCTGACTTTC. It specifies CASSYPRETATSGANVLTF.